This T cell receptor beta chain was identified in a study of cytomegalovirus exposure and HLA in healthy donors. It was with 60 Vbeta and 13 Jbeta primers that the PCR ran. Sequencing used immunoSEQ multiplex PCR; TCRdb keeps in-frame clones, though not all of them. The table records roughly 130,000 clones, roughly 74% of them present only once. The sequence derives from a middle-aged man in good health and CMV-seropositive. Sequenced sample: PBMCs.

CDR3: CASSLDTGRGALDTQYF. As DNA, the CDR3 is TGTGCCAGCAGCTTAGACACAGGCAGGGGAGCGCTTGATACGCAGTATTTT. The gene calls are TRBV11-2 and TRBJ2-3, with D perhaps TRBD1 (6 bases). The germline V gene has CDR1 SGHAT and CDR2 FQNNGV. This CDR3 is built from 17 residues. V lost 0 bases, J lost 6 bases, and 19 bases lay in between.